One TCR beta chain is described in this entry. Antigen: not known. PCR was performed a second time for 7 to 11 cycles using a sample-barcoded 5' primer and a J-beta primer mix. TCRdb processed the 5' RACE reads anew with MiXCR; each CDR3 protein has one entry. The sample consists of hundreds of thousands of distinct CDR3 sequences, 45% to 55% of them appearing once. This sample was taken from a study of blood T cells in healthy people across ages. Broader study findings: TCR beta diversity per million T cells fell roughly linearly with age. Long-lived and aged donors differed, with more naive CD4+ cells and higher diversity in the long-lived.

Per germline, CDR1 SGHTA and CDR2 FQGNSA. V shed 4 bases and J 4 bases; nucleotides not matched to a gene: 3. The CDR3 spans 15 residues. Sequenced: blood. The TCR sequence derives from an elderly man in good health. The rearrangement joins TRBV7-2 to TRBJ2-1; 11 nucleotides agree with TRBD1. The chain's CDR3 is CASSSDRGPYNEQFF. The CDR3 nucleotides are TGTGCCAGCAGCTCGGACAGGGGGCCTTACAATGAGCAGTTCTTC. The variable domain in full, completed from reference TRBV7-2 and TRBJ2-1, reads GAGVSQSPSNKVTEKGKDVELRCDPISGHTALYWYRQSLGQGLEFLIYFQGNSAPDKSGLPSDRFSAERTGGSVSTLTIQRTQQEDSAVYLCASSSDRGPYNEQFFGPGTRLTVL.